The clone carrying this T cell receptor beta chain showed up just a few times. The target antigen is unknown. These data belong to a study of cytomegalovirus exposure and HLA in healthy donors. Overall study context: The Caucasian-associated ancestry cluster contained 81% of the approximately 410 genotyped donors.

The study, taken as a whole, reports: A few chains linked to CMV were shown in vitro to be specific for CMV antigens. The classifier reportedly diagnosed cytomegalovirus status with high specificity and sensitivity.

This CDR3 is 15 amino acids long. With 6 bases removed from V and 7 bases from J, the gap between germline ends came to 21 bases. Germline V lookup: CDR1 SNHLY, CDR2 FYNNEI. The PCR made use of 60 Vbeta and 13 Jbeta primers. Per the original data handling: Among the unique TCR beta chains that a later analysis counted, 80 million to 100 million in all, about 11 million were shared. The method was immunoSEQ multiplex PCR; TCRdb's version includes in-frame clones alone and lacks a portion of them. The V and J calls and clone size are taken from that table; D and trimming were inferred from the DNA. The sample records just over 150,000 clones, less than 90% being singletons.

The sequence was collected from a man between 18 and 29 years old in good health and CMV-seronegative. This sequence joins TRBV2 and TRBJ2-5, with D perhaps TRBD2 (5 bases). Sequencing was carried out using PBMCs. The DNA for the CDR3 is TGTGCCAGCAGGGACTCCGGCGGGCCTTTTGGGACCCAGTACTTC. Its translation is CASRDSGGPFGTQYF.